This T cell receptor (beta chain) was obtained from a study of blood T cell repertoires in COVID-19. The germline gives CDR1 SGHNT, CDR2 YYREEE (reference sequence). J gave up 3 bases and V 4 bases, and 20 bases lay outside the gene matches. The CDR3 sequence is 20 residues long. In the original workflow: Reference gene primer amplification in the assay estimated nucleated cell counts. Sequenced by immunoSEQ multiplex PCR; TCRdb stores in-frame clones only, minus some. For V, J and clone size, that table is used; D and trimming come from the DNA. Among 170,000 or so clones, more than 70% were seen once, and the ten largest hold about 7%.

This clonotype was sampled from a man between 45 and 60 years old with active or convalescent COVID-19. Sequences were obtained from peripheral blood. The V and J genes are TRBV5-4 and TRBJ2-5; the match to TRBD2 covers 11 bases. CDR3 amino acids: CASSVEWVVSGREHKETQYF. Here the CDR3 DNA reads TGTGCCAGCAGCGTGGAGTGGGTGGTTAGCGGGAGGGAGCATAAAGAGACCCAGTACTTC. Full variable domain (outside the CDR3, taken from reference TRBV5-4 and TRBJ2-5): ETGVTQSPTHLIKTRGQQVTLRCSSQSGHNTVSWYQQALGQGPQFIFQYYREEENGRGNFPPRFSGLQFPNYSSELNVNALELDDSALYLCASSVEWVVSGREHKETQYFGPGTRLLVL.